This entry describes one TCR beta chain. Its antigen is not identified. These data belong to a study of CD8 T cells in ankylosing spondylitis. Overall study findings and caveats: A motif of eight or nine highly homologous TCR beta variants was seen as apparently characteristic of ankylosing spondylitis blood. Clones linked to disease were reported to show significant enrichment in matched ankylosing spondylitis synovial fluid. As for the disease-linked clones, they showed a CD8+ phenotype and occurred at relatively low frequencies in peripheral blood. Several of the motif variants were reported before in synovial fluid and blood from reactive arthritis.

The V and J ends lost 4 bases and 9 bases, in that order; junction bases with no gene match: 8. The germline V gene encodes CDR1 LGHDT and CDR2 YNNKEL (reference sequence). CDR3 length equals 15 residues. Researchers built TCR beta libraries using quantitative 5'-RACE with molecular barcodes. Each CDR3 protein is one row after TCRdb ran MiXCR on the 5' RACE reads. This table has around 540,000 distinct CDR3 sequences, roughly 13% appearing once. The V and J genes are TRBV3-1 and TRBJ2-1; 11 positions match TRBD2. This clonotype originated in a male donor with ankylosing spondylitis. Material for sequencing was blood, either unsorted or a sorted T cell fraction (not recorded which). The CDR3 loop reads CASSLTSGRESEQFF. CDR3 bases: TGTGCCAGCAGCCTTACTAGCGGGAGAGAGAGTGAGCAGTTCTTC.